The entry that follows covers one TCR beta chain sequence. The target antigen is unknown. V was pared by 7 bases and J by 4 bases, with 18 bases between. The CDR3 sequence is 15 residues long. The record originates from a study of response to subunit inactivated influenza vaccine. TCRdb analysed the RT-PCR reads with MiXCR anew, one entry per CDR3 protein. The sample lists a few hundred thousand distinct CDR3 sequences; 10% to 15% were seen once. General study points: The authors offered the suggestion that each seasonal influenza vaccination recruits few new T cells.

The sample was non-naive T cells sorted from PBMCs, taken roughly 15 days before vaccination. The rearrangement joins TRBV12-3 or TRBV12-4 to TRBJ2-3; D might be TRBD1 or TRBD2, each matching 6 bases. This clonotype was sampled from a man aged 50 or older who received an inactivated influenza vaccine. The CDR3 spells CASTLGGHPSDTQYF. CDR3 coding DNA: TGTGCCAGCACCCTGGGGGGCCATCCATCAGATACGCAGTATTTT.